This TCR beta chain originates from a study of cytomegalovirus exposure and HLA in healthy donors. Looking at the study overall: Within the Caucasian-associated ancestry cluster were approximately 77% of the approximately 400 genotyped donors.

In the PCR, 60 Vbeta and 13 Jbeta primers were used. Repertoires were generated with immunoSEQ multiplex PCR, while TCRdb's copy carries only in-frame clones and drops some. The sample shows around 200,000 clones, around 85% of them seen only once. Per germline, CDR1 SGHVS and CDR2 FQNEAQ. The ends lost 5 bases at V and 7 bases at J; junction bases unmatched: 12. This CDR3 spans 15 amino acids. This TCR derives from a man aged 45-65 years in good health and CMV-seronegative. The chain carries TRBV7-8 and TRBJ1-2, with TRBD1 matching over 8 bases. Sequencing input: PBMCs. CDR3 DNA sequence: TGTGCCAGCAGCCCTCTGATGGGGACAGGAGTTGGCTACACCTTC. Translated, it gives CASSPLMGTGVGYTF.